What follows is one T cell receptor (beta chain) and its context. This sample is drawn from a study of cytomegalovirus exposure and HLA in healthy donors. The PCR ran on 60 Vbeta and 13 Jbeta primers. Some clones are missing from TCRdb's copy, which holds only in-frame ones; the method was immunoSEQ multiplex PCR. The top ten clones hold around 0.34% of a sample with under 200,000 clones, about 86% of them seen once. There are 16 residues in the CDR3. CDR1 is SGHRS and CDR2 is YFSETQ in the germline V gene. The ends were cut back, 4 bases at V and 3 bases at J, with 19 bases in the middle. The TCR comes from a woman in her thirties in good health and CMV-seronegative. This rearrangement joins TRBV5-1 to TRBJ1-2; weak D call: TRBD1 (6 bases). The sample was PBMCs. In DNA, the CDR3 is TGCGCCAGCAGCCCAGACAGGACGCAAGGAGACTATGGCTACACCTTC. Protein sequence: CASSPDRTQGDYGYTF.